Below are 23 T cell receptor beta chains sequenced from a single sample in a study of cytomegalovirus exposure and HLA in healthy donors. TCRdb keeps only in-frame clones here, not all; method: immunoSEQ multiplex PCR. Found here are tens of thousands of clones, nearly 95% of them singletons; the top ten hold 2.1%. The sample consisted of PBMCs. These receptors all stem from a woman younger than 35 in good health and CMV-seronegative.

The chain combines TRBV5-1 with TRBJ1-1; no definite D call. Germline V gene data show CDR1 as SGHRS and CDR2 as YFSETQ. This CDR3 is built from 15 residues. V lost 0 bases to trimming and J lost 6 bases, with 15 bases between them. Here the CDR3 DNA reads TGCGCCAGCAGCTTGGTTCCCGGGGAGTACGCTGAAGCTTTCTTT. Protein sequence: CASSLVPGEYAEAFF.

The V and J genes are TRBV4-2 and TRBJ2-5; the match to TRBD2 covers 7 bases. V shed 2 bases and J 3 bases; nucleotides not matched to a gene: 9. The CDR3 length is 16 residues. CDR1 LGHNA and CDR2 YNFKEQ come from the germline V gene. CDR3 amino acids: CASSQSEGRGEETQYF. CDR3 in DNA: TGTGCCAGCAGCCAATCGGAAGGGAGGGGTGAAGAGACCCAGTACTTC.

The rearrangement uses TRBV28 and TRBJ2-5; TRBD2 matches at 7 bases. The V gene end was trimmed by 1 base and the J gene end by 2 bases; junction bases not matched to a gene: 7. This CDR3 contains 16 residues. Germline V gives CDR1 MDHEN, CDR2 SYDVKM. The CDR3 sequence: CASSLSWGGGQETQYF. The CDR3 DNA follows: TGTGCCAGCAGTTTATCCTGGGGGGGTGGGCAAGAGACCCAGTACTTC.

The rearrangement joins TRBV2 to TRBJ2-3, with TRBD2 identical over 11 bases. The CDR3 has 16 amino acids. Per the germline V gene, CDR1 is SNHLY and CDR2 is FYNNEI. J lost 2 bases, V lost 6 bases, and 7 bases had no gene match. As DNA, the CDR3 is TGTGCCAGCAGGCGACTAGCGGGGACGATCACAGATACGCAGTATTTT. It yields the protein CASRRLAGTITDTQYF.

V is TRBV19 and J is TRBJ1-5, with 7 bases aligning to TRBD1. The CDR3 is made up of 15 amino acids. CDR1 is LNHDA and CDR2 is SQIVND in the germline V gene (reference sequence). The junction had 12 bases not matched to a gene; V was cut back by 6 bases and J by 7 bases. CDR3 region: CASRESRQGKQPQHF. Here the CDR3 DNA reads TGTGCCAGTAGGGAAAGTCGACAGGGAAAACAGCCCCAGCATTTT.

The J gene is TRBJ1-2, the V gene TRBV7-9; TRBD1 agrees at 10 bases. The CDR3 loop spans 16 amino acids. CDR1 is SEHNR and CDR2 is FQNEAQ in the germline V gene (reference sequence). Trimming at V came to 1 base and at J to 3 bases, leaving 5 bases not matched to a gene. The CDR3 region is CASSLEGQGLHYGYTF. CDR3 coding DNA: TGTGCCAGCAGCTTAGAGGGACAGGGGCTTCACTATGGCTACACCTTC.

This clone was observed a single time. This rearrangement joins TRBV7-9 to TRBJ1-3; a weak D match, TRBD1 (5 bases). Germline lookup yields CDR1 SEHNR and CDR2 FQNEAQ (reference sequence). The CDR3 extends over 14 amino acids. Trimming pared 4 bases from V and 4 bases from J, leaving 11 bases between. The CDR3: CASSSTARGNTIYF. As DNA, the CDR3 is TGTGCCAGCAGCTCGACAGCACGAGGAAACACCATATATTTT.

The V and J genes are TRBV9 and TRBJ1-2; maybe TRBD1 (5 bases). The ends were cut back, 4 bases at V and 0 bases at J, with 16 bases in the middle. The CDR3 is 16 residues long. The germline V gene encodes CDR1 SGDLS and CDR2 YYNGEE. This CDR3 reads CASSPLDSYSNYGYTF. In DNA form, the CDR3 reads TGTGCCAGCAGCCCCCTCGACAGTTACTCTAACTATGGCTACACCTTC.

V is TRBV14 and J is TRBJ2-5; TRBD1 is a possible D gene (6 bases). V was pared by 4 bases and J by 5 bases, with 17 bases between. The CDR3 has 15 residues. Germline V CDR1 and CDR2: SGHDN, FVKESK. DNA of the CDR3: TGTGCCAGCAGCCCCCTAGGACAGCTTCAGGAGACCCAGTACTTC. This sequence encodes CASSPLGQLQETQYF.

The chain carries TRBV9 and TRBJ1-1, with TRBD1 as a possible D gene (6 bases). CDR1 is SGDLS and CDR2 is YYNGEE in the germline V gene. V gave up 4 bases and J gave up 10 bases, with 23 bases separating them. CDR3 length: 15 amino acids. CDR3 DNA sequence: TGTGCCAGCAGCCCAACCTCATCGGGGCGCAGGGGAGCTTTCTTT. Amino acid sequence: CASSPTSSGRRGAFF.

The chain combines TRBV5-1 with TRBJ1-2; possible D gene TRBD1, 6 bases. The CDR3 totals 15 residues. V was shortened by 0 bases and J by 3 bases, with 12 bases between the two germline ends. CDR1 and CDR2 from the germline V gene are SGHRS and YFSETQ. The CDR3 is CASSLAPGEDYGYTF. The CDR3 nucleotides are TGCGCCAGCAGCTTGGCGCCAGGGGAAGACTATGGCTACACCTTC. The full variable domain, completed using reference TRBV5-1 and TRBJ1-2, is KAGVTQTPRYLIKTRGQQVTLSCSPISGHRSVSWYQQTPGQGLQFLFEYFSETQRNKGNFPGRFSGRQFSNSRSEMNVSTLELGDSALYLCASSLAPGEDYGYTFGSGTRLTVV.

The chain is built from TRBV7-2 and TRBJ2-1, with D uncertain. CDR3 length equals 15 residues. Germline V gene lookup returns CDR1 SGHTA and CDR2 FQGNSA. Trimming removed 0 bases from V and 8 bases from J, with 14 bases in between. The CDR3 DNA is TGTGCCAGCAGCTTAGCGCTCTCACTATCACATGAGCAGTTCTTC. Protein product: CASSLALSLSHEQFF. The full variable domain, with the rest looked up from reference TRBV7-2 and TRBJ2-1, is GAGVSQSPSNKVTEKGKDVELRCDPISGHTALYWYRQSLGQGLEFLIYFQGNSAPDKSGLPSDRFSAERTGGSVSTLTIQRTQQEDSAVYLCASSLALSLSHEQFFGPGTRLTVL.

DNA for the CDR3: TGTGCCAGCAGCTTAGTTGGGTCGGGCAATGAGCAGTTCTTC. As protein: CASSLVGSGNEQFF. This sequence joins TRBV5-4 and TRBJ2-1; D is unclear. This CDR3 has 14 amino acids. The V gene's germline CDR1 is SGHNT and CDR2 YYREEE (reference sequence). Trimming removed 2 bases at V and 6 bases at J, with 12 bases between.

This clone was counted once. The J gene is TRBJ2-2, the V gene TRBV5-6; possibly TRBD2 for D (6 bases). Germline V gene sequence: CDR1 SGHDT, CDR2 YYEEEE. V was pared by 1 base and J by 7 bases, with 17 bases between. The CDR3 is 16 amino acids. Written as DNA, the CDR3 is TGTGCCAGCAGCTTGTTTTTAGGAGGGCCCATCGGGGAGCTGTTTTTT. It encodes CASSLFLGGPIGELFF. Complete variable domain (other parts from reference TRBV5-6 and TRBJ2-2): DAGVTQSPTHLIKTRGQQVTLRCSPKSGHDTVSWYQQALGQGPQFIFQYYEEEERQRGNFPDRFSGHQFPNYSSELNVNALLLGDSALYLCASSLFLGGPIGELFFGEGSRLTVL.

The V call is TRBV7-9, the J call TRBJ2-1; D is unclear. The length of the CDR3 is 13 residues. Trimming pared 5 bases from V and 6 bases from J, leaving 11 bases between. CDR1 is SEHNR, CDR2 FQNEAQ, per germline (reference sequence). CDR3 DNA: TGTGCCAGCAGCGTAACCCCCGGCAATGAGCAGTTCTTC. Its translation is CASSVTPGNEQFF. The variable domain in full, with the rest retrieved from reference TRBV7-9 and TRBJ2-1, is DTGVSQNPRHKITKRGQNVTFRCDPISEHNRLYWYRQTLGQGPEFLTYFQNEAQLEKSRLLSDRFSAERPKGSFSTLEIQRTEQGDSAMYLCASSVTPGNEQFFGPGTRLTVL.

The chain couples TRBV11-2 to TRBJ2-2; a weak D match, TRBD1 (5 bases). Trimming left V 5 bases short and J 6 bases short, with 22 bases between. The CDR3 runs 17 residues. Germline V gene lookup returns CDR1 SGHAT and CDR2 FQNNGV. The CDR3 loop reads CASSPQLDNLISGELFF. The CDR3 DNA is TGTGCCAGCAGCCCGCAGCTGGACAACCTGATCTCCGGGGAGCTGTTTTTT. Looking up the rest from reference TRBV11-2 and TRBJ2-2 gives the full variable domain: EAGVAQSPRYKIIEKRQSVAFWCNPISGHATLYWYQQILGQGPKLLIQFQNNGVVDDSQLPKDRFSAERLKGVDSTLKIQPAKLEDSAVYLCASSPQLDNLISGELFFGEGSRLTVL.

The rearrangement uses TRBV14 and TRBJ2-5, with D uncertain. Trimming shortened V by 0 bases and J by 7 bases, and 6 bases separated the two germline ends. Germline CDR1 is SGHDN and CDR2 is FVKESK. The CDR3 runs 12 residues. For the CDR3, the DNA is TGTGCCAGCAGCCAAGATTCGGGGACCCAGTACTTC. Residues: CASSQDSGTQYF.

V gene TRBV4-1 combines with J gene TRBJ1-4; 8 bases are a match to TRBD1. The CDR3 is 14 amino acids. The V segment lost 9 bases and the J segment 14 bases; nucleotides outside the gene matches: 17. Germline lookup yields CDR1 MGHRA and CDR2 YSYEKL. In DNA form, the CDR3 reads TGCGCCAGTCAGGGACCGGGACAGGCAGCTCAGCTGTTTTTT. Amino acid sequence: CASQGPGQAAQLFF.

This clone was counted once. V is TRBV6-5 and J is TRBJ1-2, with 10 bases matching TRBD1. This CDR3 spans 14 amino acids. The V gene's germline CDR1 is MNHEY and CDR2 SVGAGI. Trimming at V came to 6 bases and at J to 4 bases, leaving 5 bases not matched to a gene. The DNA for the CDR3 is TGTGCCAGCAGGACCCGGGACAGGGGCTATGGCTACACCTTC. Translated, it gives CASRTRDRGYGYTF.

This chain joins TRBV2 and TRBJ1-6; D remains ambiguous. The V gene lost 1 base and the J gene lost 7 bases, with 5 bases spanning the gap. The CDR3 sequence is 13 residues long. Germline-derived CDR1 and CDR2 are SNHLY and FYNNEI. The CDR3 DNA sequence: TGTGCCAGCAGTGAAGTGAGAAATTCACCCCTCCACTTT. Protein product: CASSEVRNSPLHF.

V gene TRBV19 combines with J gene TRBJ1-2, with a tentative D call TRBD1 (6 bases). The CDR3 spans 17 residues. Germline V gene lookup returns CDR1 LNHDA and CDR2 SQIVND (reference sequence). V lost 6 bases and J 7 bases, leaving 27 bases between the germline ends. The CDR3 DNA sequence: TGTGCCAGTAGAACCCCCGAGGGCTCAGGGGCTTCGGTTGGCTACACCTTC. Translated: CASRTPEGSGASVGYTF. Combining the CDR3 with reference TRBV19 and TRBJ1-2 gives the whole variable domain DGGITQSPKYLFRKEGQNVTLSCEQNLNHDAMYWYRQDPGQGLRLIYYSQIVNDFQKGDIAEGYSVSREKKESFPLTVTSAQKNPTAFYLCASRTPEGSGASVGYTFGSGTRLTVV.

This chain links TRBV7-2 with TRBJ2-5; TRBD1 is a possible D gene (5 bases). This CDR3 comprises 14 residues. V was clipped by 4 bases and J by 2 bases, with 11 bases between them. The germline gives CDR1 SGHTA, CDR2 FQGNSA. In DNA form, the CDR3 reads TGTGCCAGCAGCTCGAAAGGGGTTCAAGAGACCCAGTACTTC. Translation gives CASSSKGVQETQYF.

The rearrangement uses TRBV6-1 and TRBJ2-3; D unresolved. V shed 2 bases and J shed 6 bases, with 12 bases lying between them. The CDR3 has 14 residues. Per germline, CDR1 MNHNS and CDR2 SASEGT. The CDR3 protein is CASSEQAGRDTQYF. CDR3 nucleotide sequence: TGTGCCAGCAGTGAACAAGCCGGTCGTGATACGCAGTATTTT.